This TCR beta chain came from a study of T cell responses to AZD1222 COVID-19 vaccine. Study as a whole: Doses given second, at about 4 or about 12 weeks, were pooled.

The CDR3 spans 14 residues. Germline assignment: CDR1 MNHEY and CDR2 SVGAGI. V trimming: 6 bases; J trimming: 2 bases; junction bases outside the gene matches: 7. TCRdb's table, derived via immunoSEQ multiplex PCR, lists solely in-frame clones and lacks some. The data show 110,000 or so clones, around nine tenths seen once. The input for sequencing was peripheral blood, taken on day 0 of AZD1222 vaccination. V usage is TRBV6-5 and J usage is TRBJ2-7; TRBD2 matches 7 bases. The clonotype was recovered from an adult in good health. Written as DNA, the CDR3 is TGTGCCAGCAGAGAGACTAGCCCCGCCTACGAGCAGTACTTC. Protein sequence: CASRETSPAYEQYF.